A selection of T cell receptor beta chains follows, all from one sample in a study of blood T cells in healthy people across ages. Via MiXCR, TCRdb re-called the 5' RACE reads, giving one row per CDR3 protein. The sample includes hundreds of thousands of distinct CDR3 sequences, about 53% of them seen just once. Sequencing was carried out using blood. The receptors were sampled from a man in his sixties in good health. Each CDR3 is given with its conserved first and last residue. A D gene is named only where the DNA matches it firmly. The size of a clone is reported for some rows only, either as once, few or many, or as a class for expanded clones.

TGTGCCAGCTCTGAACGACAGGGAGTCTCCTACGAGCAGTACTTC,CASSERQGVSYEQYF,TRBD1,few,TRBV18,TRBJ2-7
TGTGCCAGCAGTTCGGTAACGGCCCTAGCGGGGAGCAGCAATGAGCAGTTCTTC,CASSSVTALAGSSNEQFF,TRBD2,NA,TRBV6-2/TRBV6-3,TRBJ2-1
TGTGCCAGCAGCACGAGCCTTTGGAACACTGAAGCTTTCTTT,CASSTSLWNTEAFF,NA,NA,TRBV3-1,TRBJ1-1
TGTGCCAGCAGCTTAGTCGAGGGCAATGAGCAGTTCTTC,CASSLVEGNEQFF,NA,few,TRBV7-2,TRBJ2-1
TGTGCCAGCAGTACGACCGGGACAGGGTCGGCCGAGCAGTACTTC,CASSTTGTGSAEQYF,TRBD1,many,TRBV6-6,TRBJ2-7
TGCGCCAGCAGCCTCCAACCGGGACTAGCGTCCTACGAGCAGTACTTC,CASSLQPGLASYEQYF,TRBD2,NA,TRBV5-1,TRBJ2-7
TGTGCCAGCAGCAAAGACCCTAAGGGGTCCAACACCGGGGAGCTGTTTTTT,CASSKDPKGSNTGELFF,NA,NA,TRBV21-1,TRBJ2-2
TGTGCCAGCAGCGTGTCGTGGAGGGGGAGCGAGCAGTACTTC,CASSVSWRGSEQYF,NA,NA,TRBV7-9,TRBJ2-7
TGTGCCAGCAGCTCTAGGTCCTATAATTCACCCCTCCACTTT,CASSSRSYNSPLHF,NA,NA,TRBV11-2,TRBJ1-6
TGTGCCAGCAGCCAAGATGGGTACCCACCGGAGACCCAGTACTTC,CASSQDGYPPETQYF,NA,NA,TRBV3-1,TRBJ2-5
TGTGCCAGCAGCCAAGAAGCCACCAGTGAGCAGTTCTTC,CASSQEATSEQFF,NA,NA,TRBV4-2,TRBJ2-1
TGCAGTGCGAGTAAGGGGCTGGACACTGAAGCTTTCTTT,CSASKGLDTEAFF,NA,NA,TRBV20-1,TRBJ1-1
TGTGCCAGCAGTTTATATCGCCTACCCCGTCACCAAGAGACCCAGTACTTC,CASSLYRLPRHQETQYF,NA,NA,TRBV28,TRBJ2-5
TGTGCCATCAGTGAGTCAAGGGGGGACCCGCATCGGCAGTACTTC,CAISESRGDPHRQYF,NA,few,TRBV10-3,TRBJ2-7
TGTGCCAGCACCTATGACAGAGACACCTATAATTCACCCCTCCACTTT,CASTYDRDTYNSPLHF,NA,NA,TRBV6-5,TRBJ1-6
TGCAGTGCTAGAGTTGGCGGGGGGGCCTGGGAGACCCAGTACTTC,CSARVGGGAWETQYF,TRBD2,NA,TRBV20-1,TRBJ2-5
TGTGCCAGCAGCGTAGCTGGCGCAGCCCGCTACAATGAGCAGTTCTTC,CASSVAGAARYNEQFF,NA,few,TRBV9,TRBJ2-1
TGCAGTGCTAGAAATCCGGGGGCGACAGATACGCAGTATTTT,CSARNPGATDTQYF,NA,NA,TRBV20-1,TRBJ2-3
TGTGCCAGCAGCCAAGATGCCCTCCACTACTCTGGGGCCAACGTCCTGACTTTC,CASSQDALHYSGANVLTF,NA,NA,TRBV3-1,TRBJ2-6
TGTGCCAGCAGCCAACAGGGGATGCTCCACGAGCAGTACTTC,CASSQQGMLHEQYF,NA,NA,TRBV14,TRBJ2-7
TGTGCCAGCAGCCAAGAGGGGATCCTATTAGCTTTCTTT,CASSQEGILLAFF,NA,NA,TRBV3-1,TRBJ1-1
TGTGCCAGCAGCCTGGGAGGGGCTAGAGATTGGGAGACCCAGTACTTC,CASSLGGARDWETQYF,TRBD2,NA,TRBV11-2,TRBJ2-5
TGCAGTGCTAGGACTCTGGACAATGAGCAGTTCTTC,CSARTLDNEQFF,NA,NA,TRBV20-1,TRBJ2-1
TGTGCCAGCAGGGAGATAGGTGACTTGGGAAACATTCGGTACTTC,CASREIGDLGNIRYF,NA,NA,TRBV28,TRBJ2-4
TGTGCCAGCAGTGGCACAAATAGCAATCAGCCCCAGCATTTT,CASSGTNSNQPQHF,NA,NA,TRBV2,TRBJ1-5
TGCGCCAGCACGTCCCGTGACAACCTTGGAGGCAATGAGCAGTTCTTC,CASTSRDNLGGNEQFF,NA,NA,TRBV4-1,TRBJ2-1
TGCGCCAGCAGCTTGGAAGGGGGCGGTGGTCAGCCCCAGCATTTT,CASSLEGGGGQPQHF,TRBD1,few,TRBV5-1,TRBJ1-5
TGCAGCGTTCTGATAGCGCTCTACAATGAGCAGTTCTTC,CSVLIALYNEQFF,NA,few,TRBV29-1,TRBJ2-1
TGTGCCAGCAGCCCACAGACAGCCTACGAGCAGTACTTC,CASSPQTAYEQYF,NA,NA,TRBV12-3/TRBV12-4,TRBJ2-7
TGCGCCAGCAGCCCGAGACAGGGTGGGGCCAACGTCCTGACTTTC,CASSPRQGGANVLTF,TRBD1,NA,TRBV5-1,TRBJ2-6
TGTGCCAGCAGCCACGGACAGGGGGTTACGAACTATGGCTACACCTTC,CASSHGQGVTNYGYTF,TRBD1,NA,TRBV11-2,TRBJ1-2
TGCAGTGCCGAACGCGGGGGACAGGGCCTTCAAGAGACCCAGTACTTC,CSAERGGQGLQETQYF,TRBD1,NA,TRBV20-1,TRBJ2-5
TGTGCCAGCAGTCCCATGAGTAGCGGGGGTTACAATGAGCAGTTCTTC,CASSPMSSGGYNEQFF,TRBD2,many,TRBV28,TRBJ2-1
TGCAGCGTTGTTGGCGGGGCGGCCGAAGAGACCCAGTACTTC,CSVVGGAAEETQYF,NA,NA,TRBV29-1,TRBJ2-5
TGTGCCAGCAGCCCCAGGGGGGATAGCTCCTACGAGCAGTACTTC,CASSPRGDSSYEQYF,NA,NA,TRBV5-6,TRBJ2-7
TGCGCCAGCAGTGAGACGGGCCTGGGGACCCAGTACTTC,CASSETGLGTQYF,NA,few,TRBV10-1,TRBJ2-5
TGTGCCAGCAGAACCTCGGGGCCCGCGGAGAGACTCCACTTT,CASRTSGPAERLHF,NA,NA,TRBV12-3/TRBV12-4,TRBJ1-6
TGCAGTGCTAGAGAGTATGGTTTCAAGGAGACCCAGTACTTC,CSAREYGFKETQYF,NA,NA,TRBV20-1,TRBJ2-5
TGCGCCAGCAGCCGGAGCGGGTCTGGGGCCAACGTCCTGACTTTC,CASSRSGSGANVLTF,NA,NA,TRBV5-1,TRBJ2-6
TGTGCCAGCAGTAAGGGGTTCGACTATGGCTACACCTTC,CASSKGFDYGYTF,NA,few,TRBV6-5,TRBJ1-2